This T cell receptor beta chain was found in a study of PD-L1 blockade in urothelial cancer. Turning to the study itself: Patients took up atezolizumab around 2014 at 1,200 mg intravenously every 3 weeks. Prior chemotherapy ranged from 0 to 3 regimens per patient. Researchers found blood samples held a median of around 140,000 T cells.

Diagnoses among patients were locally advanced or metastatic urothelial carcinoma. The CDR3 runs to 15 residues. Germline assignment: CDR1 SGHAT and CDR2 FQNNGV. Trimming shortened V by 0 bases and J by 4 bases, and 12 bases separated the two germline ends. The assay was immunoSEQ multiplex PCR, and TCRdb's table has in-frame clones only and misses some. The data hold about 43,000 clones, with 88% observed a single time. This chain connects TRBV11-2 to TRBJ1-2; a possible D gene is TRBD1 (6 bases). The sample consisted of PBMCs, taken around atezolizumab (anti-PD-L1) treatment. This TCR was sampled from a man older than 75 with urothelial cancer. The CDR3 protein is CASSLDVGGIYGYTF. The CDR3 nucleotides read TGTGCCAGCAGCTTAGACGTTGGGGGCATCTATGGCTACACCTTC.